These T cell receptor beta chains were read from a single sample in a study of sequential checkpoint blockade in melanoma. Only in-frame clones appear in the TCRdb table, and some are missing; sequencing was by immunoSEQ multiplex PCR. The sample contains around 6,800 clones, 20% to 25% of which appear only once. Here the sequenced sample was tumor tissue (inferred from file names), taken from a patient given nivolumab and ipilimumab in sequence. Receptor source: a human donor with melanoma. Both conserved end residues are part of each CDR3. D genes are given only for firm matches. The size entry is marked missing in some rows and otherwise reads once, few, many or a size class.

j_gene,d_gene,abundance,v_gene,len,CDR3nt,CDR3aa
TRBJ2-2,.,.,TRBV19,13,TGTGCCAGTAATCAGGGAGACACCGGGGAGCTGTTTTTT,CASNQGDTGELFF
TRBJ1-2,TRBD1,few,TRBV23-1,13,TGCGCCAGCAGCTCGACAGGGCTCTATGGCTACACCTTC,CASSSTGLYGYTF
TRBJ2-3,.,few,TRBV6-8,14,TGTGCCACCAACACCGGCACACGCACAGATACGCAGTATTTT,CATNTGTRTDTQYF
TRBJ2-1,TRBD2,.,TRBV6-8,15,TGTGCCAGCAGTTCAGCGGGAGGGCCTTACAATGAGCAGTTCTTC,CASSSAGGPYNEQFF
TRBJ1-1,.,.,TRBV19,13,TGTGCCAGTAGTATTAATAGGGAGACTGAAGCTTTCTTT,CASSINRETEAFF
TRBJ2-5,TRBD2,.,TRBV19,19,TGTGCCAGTAGATATAATATCCGGGGGCGACTAGCGGGAGGAGGTATCCAGTACTTC,CASRYNIRGRLAGGGIQYF
TRBJ2-1,TRBD1,few,TRBV28,15,TGTGCCAGCAGTTACCCCGGGACAGGGAAAAATGAGCAGTTCTTC,CASSYPGTGKNEQFF
TRBJ1-2,.,medium-sized,TRBV11-3,16,TGTGCCAGCAGTCGGGAGATCGACAGTTTAATCTATGGCTACACCTTC,CASSREIDSLIYGYTF
TRBJ2-5,.,.,TRBV5-1,15,TGCGCCAGTCGAGGGGGAGGGAATGCCTGGGAGACCCAGTACTTC,CASRGGGNAWETQYF
TRBJ1-3,.,.,TRBV5-1,16,TGCGCCAGCAGCTTGGAGGGCGGTCTCTCTGGAAACACCATATATTTT,CASSLEGGLSGNTIYF
TRBJ2-1,TRBD1,few,TRBV11-3,16,TGTGCCAGCAGCTTAGTAGGGACAGGGTCTATGTTTCGTCAGTTCTTC,CASSLVGTGSMFRQFF
TRBJ1-3,.,large,TRBV29-1,13,TGCAGCGTTCGGTGGGGGGCCGGAAACACCATATATTTT,CSVRWGAGNTIYF
TRBJ1-5,.,.,TRBV19,16,TGTGCCAGTAGTTCCCCTCCCCGCCGGGCTGATCAGCCCCAGCATTTT,CASSSPPRRADQPQHF
TRBJ1-1,.,few,TRBV7-2,13,TGTGCCAGCAGCTCCGGGGCCAACACTGAAGCTTTCTTT,CASSSGANTEAFF
TRBJ2-5,TRBD1,many,TRBV7-6,16,TGTGCCAGCAGCTTGGGTTCCGGACAGGGGCCCGAGACCCAGTACTTC,CASSLGSGQGPETQYF
TRBJ1-1,.,medium-sized,TRBV6-8,12,TGTGCCAGCAGTTACGGGGGCACTGAAGCTTTCTTT,CASSYGGTEAFF
TRBJ2-1,TRBD2,.,TRBV11-3,15,TGTGCCAGCCATCTTGGTGGTGCGGGAGTAGGGGAGCAGTTCTTC,CASHLGGAGVGEQFF
TRBJ2-6,.,.,TRBV9,13,TGTGCCAGCAGTGGAAGTGGGGCCAACGTCCTGACTTTC,CASSGSGANVLTF
TRBJ2-5,.,.,TRBV5-1,15,TGCGCCAGCAGCCTGGACGGGAGAAGGCAAGAGACCCAGTACTTC,CASSLDGRRQETQYF
TRBJ2-3,.,.,TRBV7-7,15,TGTGCCAGCAGCTTATATGCCCTTCTATCCCATACGCAGTATTTT,CASSLYALLSHTQYF
TRBJ2-1,.,.,TRBV9,13,TGTGCCAGCAGCGTAGTTCTAGGAGGGGAGCAGTTCTTC,CASSVVLGGEQFF
TRBJ2-5,.,.,TRBV28,15,TGTGCCAGCAGTTTGGCCGACAGACTAGGAGAGACCCAGTACTTC,CASSLADRLGETQYF
TRBJ2-1,.,.,TRBV25-1,17,TGTGCCAGCAGTGATAGGTATGGGTCCAGGGGTTATCTTGAGCAGTTCTTC,CASSDRYGSRGYLEQFF
TRBJ1-1,.,many,TRBV11-3,14,TGTGCCAGCAGCTTGGCCCTCCAGGGCACTGAAGCTTTCTTT,CASSLALQGTEAFF
TRBJ1-1,.,medium-sized,TRBV9,14,TGTGCCAGCAGCGATTCAGGGGCGCCCACTGAAGCTTTCTTT,CASSDSGAPTEAFF
TRBJ2-4,.,.,TRBV7-6,14,TGTGCCAGCAGCTTACGGGTTTGGGCGGACATTCAGTACTTC,CASSLRVWADIQYF
TRBJ2-1,.,few,TRBV7-7,14,TGTGCCAGCGGACGTGGCGGGAATTACAATGAGCAGTTCTTC,CASGRGGNYNEQFF
TRBJ1-3,TRBD1,.,TRBV28,16,TGTGCCAGCAGTCCGGCGGACAGGGGGTCTGGAAACACCATATATTTT,CASSPADRGSGNTIYF
TRBJ2-1,.,.,TRBV15,18,TGTGCCACCAGCAGAGCGCATAACGGGGAATTGTTTTACAATGAGCAGTTCTTC,CATSRAHNGELFYNEQFF
TRBJ2-1,.,.,TRBV11-3,14,TGTGCCAGCGGGGACTGGGACTCCAACAATGAGCAGTTCTTC,CASGDWDSNNEQFF
TRBJ2-5,.,.,TRBV30,13,TGTGCCTGGAGTGGAGAGGGCCAAGAGACCCAGTACTTC,CAWSGEGQETQYF
TRBJ1-5,.,few,TRBV6-8,13,TGTGCCAGCAGTTACGTAGGGGGACAGCCCCAGCATTTT,CASSYVGGQPQHF
TRBJ1-1,.,few,TRBV6-8,15,TGTGCCAGCAGTGTGGGCAGGGAAATTGACACTGAAGCTTTCTTT,CASSVGREIDTEAFF